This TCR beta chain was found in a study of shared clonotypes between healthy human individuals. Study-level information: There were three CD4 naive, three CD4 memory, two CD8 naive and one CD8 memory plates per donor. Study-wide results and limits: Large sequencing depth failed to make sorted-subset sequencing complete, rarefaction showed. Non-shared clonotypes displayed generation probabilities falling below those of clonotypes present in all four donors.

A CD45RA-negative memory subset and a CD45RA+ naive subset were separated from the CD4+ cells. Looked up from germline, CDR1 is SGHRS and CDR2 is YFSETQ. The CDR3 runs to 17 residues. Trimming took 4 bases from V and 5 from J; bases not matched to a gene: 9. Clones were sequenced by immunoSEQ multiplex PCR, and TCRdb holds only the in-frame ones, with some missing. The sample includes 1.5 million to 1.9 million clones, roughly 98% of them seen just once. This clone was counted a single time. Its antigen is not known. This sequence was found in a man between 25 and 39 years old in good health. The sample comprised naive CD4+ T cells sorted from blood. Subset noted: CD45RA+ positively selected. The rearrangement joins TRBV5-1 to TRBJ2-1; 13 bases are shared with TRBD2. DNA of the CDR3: TGCGCCAGCAGCACCGGACTAGCGGGAGCGGGGAACAATGAGCAGTTCTTC. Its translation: CASSTGLAGAGNNEQFF.